These 10 T cell receptor beta chains originate from one sample sequenced in a study of Ad26.COV2.S vaccination and SARS-CoV-2 variants. Libraries were prepared by immunoSEQ multiplex PCR; TCRdb keeps only in-frame clonotypes and omits some of them. This sample has hundreds of thousands of clones, with more than 75% found just once. Treatment described: some 20 received Ad26.COV2.S at low or high dose, single or two shots; roughly 5 received placebo; per-sample allocation not given. Sampling took place 63 days after the first vaccine or placebo injection. The sample consisted of peripheral blood, taken in a trial of Ad26.COV2.S vaccine versus placebo. These receptors came from a person aged 18-60 years who received the Ad26.COV2.S COVID-19 vaccine or a placebo.

This chain uses TRBV29-1 with TRBJ1-1, with 10 bases identical to TRBD1. Trimming removed 6 bases from V and 3 bases from J; junction bases left unmatched: 4. The CDR3 is 13 residues long. Germline loops: CDR1 SQVTM, CDR2 ANQGSEA. This CDR3 reads CSVTGTGDTEAFF. In DNA form, the CDR3 reads TGCAGCGTAACCGGGACAGGGGACACTGAAGCTTTCTTT.

The chain uses TRBV12-3 or TRBV12-4 and TRBJ1-2; D is unresolved. Trimming left V 6 bases short and J 9 bases short, with 11 bases between. CDR3 size: 11 residues. CDR3 bases: TGTGCCAGCAGCTTCTCACGGAGCTACACCTTC. It encodes CASSFSRSYTF.

The chain has TRBV30 and TRBJ2-3; D remains unclear. Looked up from germline, CDR1 is GTSNPN and CDR2 is SVGIG (reference sequence). This CDR3 comprises 15 residues. Between the trimmed V and J ends, which lost 3 bases and 1 base, there was a span of 14 bases. The CDR3 DNA follows: TGTGCCTGGAGCCGCCCTCATGGCGGCACAGATACGCAGTATTTT. This gives the protein CAWSRPHGGTDTQYF.

The V and J genes are TRBV2 and TRBJ1-5, with no clear D. CDR3 length equals 17 residues. Germline V gene sequence: CDR1 SNHLY, CDR2 FYNNEI. V was cut by 1 base and J by 2 bases, with 15 bases left in between. For the CDR3, the DNA is TGTGCCAGCAGTGAAGGAAAGGACTTGGGAGGCAATCAGCCCCAGCATTTT. Its protein product is CASSEGKDLGGNQPQHF.

In DNA, the CDR3 is TGTGCCAGCAGTGAACTCGGGGGCGCCTCCTACGAGCAGTACTTC. This sequence encodes CASSELGGASYEQYF. This rearrangement joins TRBV2 to TRBJ2-7; D is perhaps TRBD1 or TRBD2 (6 bases each). Germline V gene lookup returns CDR1 SNHLY and CDR2 FYNNEI. The CDR3 consists of 15 residues. V lost 2 bases and J 0 bases, leaving 11 bases between the germline ends.

CDR3 DNA sequence: TGTGCCAGCGGCAGGGTGGAGACCCAGTACTTC. This encodes CASGRVETQYF. V and J are TRBV2 and TRBJ2-5; D may be TRBD1 (5 bases). The CDR3 totals 11 residues. Trimming shortened V by 8 bases and J by 5 bases, and 9 bases separated the two germline ends. CDR1 and CDR2 from the germline V gene are SNHLY and FYNNEI.

The table lists this clone with a count of one. The CDR3 here is CASSRLAGGPDEQFF. CDR3 in DNA: TGTGCCAGCAGTAGACTAGCGGGGGGGCCTGATGAGCAGTTCTTC. The chain employs TRBV3-1 (or the pseudogene TRBV3-2) and TRBJ2-1, with 14 positions matching TRBD2. Germline V gene lookup returns CDR1 LGHDT and CDR2 YNNKEL (reference sequence). This CDR3 contains 15 residues. Losses at the gene ends were 6 bases for V and 8 bases for J; bases not matched to a gene: 6.

The rearrangement joins TRBV11-2 to TRBJ2-3; TRBD1 or TRBD2 may be the D gene (5 bases each). Trimming took off 0 bases at V and 2 bases at J, with 12 bases between the two ends. The germline V gene encodes CDR1 SGHAT and CDR2 FQNNGV. This CDR3 is 16 amino acids long. The CDR3 region is CASSLDLMGVTDTQYF. The CDR3 DNA follows: TGTGCCAGCAGCTTAGATCTAATGGGGGTCACAGATACGCAGTATTTT.

The chain is built from TRBV13 and TRBJ2-7; the D gene is possibly TRBD1 (6 bases). Germline CDR1 PRHDT, CDR2 FYEKMQ (reference sequence). This CDR3 region has 15 residues. Between the trimmed V and J ends, which lost 5 bases and 5 bases, there was a span of 19 bases. For the CDR3, the DNA is TGTGCCAGCAGCCTGAGCGACAGGCGAGATAACGAGCAGTACTTC. Translating it yields CASSLSDRRDNEQYF.

J is TRBJ2-7 and V is TRBV27, with TRBD1 matching 7 bases. The V segment lost 1 base and the J segment 0 bases; nucleotides outside the gene matches: 3. The CDR3 runs to 15 residues. In germline, CDR1 is MNHEY, CDR2 SMNVEV (reference sequence). The CDR3 sequence is CASSLWGQSSYEQYF. CDR3 nucleotides: TGTGCCAGCAGTTTATGGGGACAGTCCTCCTACGAGCAGTACTTC.